Listed below are T cell receptor beta chains from one sample, sequenced in a study of OX40 agonist ivuxolimab in advanced cancers. The repertoire was sequenced with immunoSEQ multiplex PCR; TCRdb's copy has only in-frame clones and lacks some. Here the sample spans about 60,000 clones, 85% being singletons. The sequenced sample was CD4+ or CD8+ T cells sorted from blood, obtained in a trial of the OX40 agonist ivuxolimab. Source of these receptors: an adult with an advanced solid tumor such as melanoma, head and neck, liver or kidney cancer. The CDR3 runs from the conserved cysteine through the conserved F or W. D genes are given only for firm matches. Rows give clone size only sometimes, using once, few, many, or a class for an expanded clone.

TRBD1,TRBV5-1,TRBJ1-2,-,CASSTGDSYGYTF,TGCGCCAGCAGCACCGGGGACAGCTATGGCTACACCTTC
TRBD1,TRBV13,TRBJ1-2,-,CASSLGQGAFYTF,TGTGCCAGCAGCTTAGGACAGGGGGCTTTCTACACCTTC
TRBD2,TRBV4-1,TRBJ2-7,-,CASSPPITGLGRGEQYF,TGCGCCAGCAGCCCCCCGATCACGGGACTAGGAAGGGGCGAGCAGTACTTC
TRBD2,TRBV11-3,TRBJ2-2,few,CASSLAPGLAGGLNGELFF,TGTGCCAGCAGCTTAGCACCGGGACTAGCGGGGGGACTGAACGGGGAGCTGTTTTTT
TRBD1,TRBV29-1,TRBJ1-2,-,CSVEPRTGYVYGYTF,TGCAGCGTTGAACCCCGGACAGGATATGTCTATGGCTACACCTTC
TRBD2,TRBV18,TRBJ2-5,-,CASSPSSGGRQETQYF,TGTGCCAGCTCACCATCTAGCGGGGGCCGACAAGAGACCCAGTACTTC
-,TRBV6-1,TRBJ2-5,-,CASSERALGETQYF,TGTGCCAGCAGTGAACGAGCCTTAGGGGAGACCCAGTACTTC
-,TRBV11-2,TRBJ2-5,-,CASSLWGETQYF,TGTGCCAGCAGCTTATGGGGAGAGACCCAGTACTTC
-,TRBV5-1,TRBJ2-6,-,CASSLFTSGANVLTF,TGCGCCAGCAGCTTGTTCACCTCTGGGGCCAACGTCCTGACTTTC
-,TRBV5-4,TRBJ1-2,-,CASSLGWEPYGYTF,TGTGCCAGCAGCTTGGGATGGGAGCCCTATGGCTACACCTTC
-,TRBV7-2,TRBJ1-5,-,CASSPPGGTGSTQPQHF,TGTGCCAGCAGCCCTCCGGGTGGCACAGGGAGCACTCAGCCCCAGCATTTT
TRBD1,TRBV5-6,TRBJ1-1,-,CASSPFYHGTDMNTEAFF,TGTGCCAGCAGCCCGTTTTACCATGGGACAGACATGAACACTGAAGCTTTCTTT
-,TRBV4-1,TRBJ2-1,-,CASSQLQGPNNEQFF,TGCGCCAGCAGCCAGTTGCAGGGGCCCAACAATGAGCAGTTCTTC
TRBD2,TRBV5-1,TRBJ2-5,-,CASSLEGRALGETQYF,TGCGCCAGCAGCTTGGAGGGGAGGGCCCTCGGGGAGACCCAGTACTTC
TRBD1,TRBV19,TRBJ2-7,-,CASSRRQGTHEQYF,TGTGCCAGTAGTAGAAGACAGGGCACCCACGAGCAGTACTTC
TRBD1,TRBV27,TRBJ1-4,once,CASSEGGTNEKLFF,TGTGCCAGCAGTGAAGGGGGCACTAATGAAAAACTGTTTTTT
-,TRBV7-7,TRBJ2-3,-,CASSPYSVGASDTQYF,TGTGCCAGCAGCCCATACTCCGTAGGGGCAAGTGATACGCAGTATTTT
TRBD1,TRBV5-1,TRBJ2-4,-,CASRAGGRENIQYF,TGCGCCAGCAGGGCAGGGGGCAGAGAAAACATTCAGTACTTC
TRBD1,TRBV7-3,TRBJ2-5,once,CASSFQGFPGGTQYF,TGTGCCAGCAGCTTTCAGGGATTCCCAGGGGGGACCCAGTACTTC
TRBD2,TRBV4-3,TRBJ2-3,-,CASSQAFWTSGGTDTQYF,TGCGCCAGCAGCCAAGCATTTTGGACTAGCGGGGGCACAGATACGCAGTATTTT
TRBD2,TRBV28,TRBJ2-7,few,CASSSPGGGSYEQYF,TGTGCCAGCAGTTCCCCGGGGGGGGGTAGCTACGAGCAGTACTTC
TRBD2,TRBV10-3,TRBJ2-5,-,CAISFTRLAGRGETQYF,TGTGCCATCAGTTTTACCCGGTTAGCGGGAAGAGGGGAGACCCAGTACTTC
-,TRBV9,TRBJ1-3,-,CASSVDWAGFSGNTIYF,TGTGCCAGCAGCGTAGACTGGGCAGGGTTCTCTGGAAACACCATATATTTT
TRBD1,TRBV5-1,TRBJ2-5,-,CASNRGVLETQYF,TGCGCCAGCAACAGGGGCGTCTTGGAGACCCAGTACTTC
-,TRBV11-2,TRBJ2-4,-,CASTHPLLNIQYF,TGTGCCAGCACTCACCCCTTGCTGAACATTCAGTACTTC
-,TRBV4-2,TRBJ1-4,-,CASSQDLGNEKLFF,TGTGCCAGCAGCCAAGATCTGGGGAACGAAAAACTGTTTTTT
-,TRBV7-9,TRBJ2-7,-,CASRSDRRAYEQYF,TGTGCCAGCAGATCAGACAGGAGGGCCTACGAGCAGTACTTC
TRBD1,TRBV7-2,TRBJ2-5,-,CASSSSGTGSETQYF,TGTGCCAGCAGCTCCTCCGGGACAGGGTCGGAGACCCAGTACTTC
-,TRBV6-1,TRBJ1-2,-,CASSETGFNYGYTF,TGTGCCAGCAGTGAGACAGGTTTTAACTATGGCTACACCTTC
-,TRBV30,TRBJ2-2,-,CAWRNIPGSSGELFF,TGTGCCTGGAGGAACATACCTGGATCGTCCGGGGAGCTGTTTTTT
-,TRBV7-2,TRBJ2-5,-,CASSLGGQRQETQYF,TGTGCCAGCAGCTTAGGCGGACAGCGCCAAGAGACCCAGTACTTC
-,TRBV4-1,TRBJ1-4,-,CASSQDHWENRPTNEKLFF,TGCGCCAGCAGCCAAGATCACTGGGAAAACAGGCCAACTAATGAAAAACTGTTTTTT
TRBD1,TRBV6-4,TRBJ2-1,-,CASSDWDRGLNEQFF,TGTGCCAGCAGTGACTGGGACAGGGGGCTCAATGAGCAGTTCTTC
TRBD2,TRBV10-1,TRBJ2-1,-,CASSATSDYNEQFF,TGCGCCAGCAGTGCGACTAGCGACTACAATGAGCAGTTCTTC
-,TRBV5-4,TRBJ1-1,-,CASSNPTVDEAFF,TGTGCCAGCAGCAACCCGACAGTCGATGAAGCTTTCTTT
-,TRBV7-2,TRBJ2-1,-,CASSLWGGEQFF,TGTGCCAGCAGCCTATGGGGCGGTGAGCAGTTCTTC
-,TRBV18,TRBJ2-7,-,CASSPRAGAISYEQYF,TGTGCCAGCTCACCACGCGCAGGGGCGATATCCTACGAGCAGTACTTC
-,TRBV18,TRBJ1-2,-,CASSPGVNYGYTF,TGTGCCAGCTCACCGGGCGTTAACTATGGCTACACCTTC
-,TRBV7-7,TRBJ2-5,-,CASSLGGSAQETQYF,TGTGCCAGCAGCTTAGGGGGGTCAGCTCAAGAGACCCAGTACTTC
-,TRBV5-1,TRBJ2-5,once,CASSLQETQYF,TGCGCCAGCAGCTTACAAGAGACCCAGTACTTC
-,TRBV7-9,TRBJ1-1,few,CASEGGNTEAFF,TGTGCCAGCGAGGGGGGGAACACTGAAGCTTTCTTT
-,TRBV5-4,TRBJ1-4,-,CASSLGAGIREKLFF,TGTGCCAGCAGCTTGGGAGCAGGGATTAGGGAAAAACTGTTTTTT
-,TRBV6-4,TRBJ1-2,-,CASSDSNGRGRDGYTF,TGTGCCAGCAGTGACTCGAACGGGCGTGGAAGGGATGGCTACACCTTC
-,TRBV5-1,TRBJ1-1,-,CASSSRESTEAFF,TGCGCCAGCAGCTCCAGGGAGAGCACTGAAGCTTTCTTT
-,TRBV6-1,TRBJ1-2,few,CASSEMDSGSVGGYTF,TGTGCCAGCAGTGAAATGGACAGTGGGTCGGTCGGTGGCTACACCTTC
TRBD2,TRBV19,TRBJ2-3,-,CASSKWGGTDTQYF,TGTGCCAGTAGTAAGTGGGGGGGAACAGATACGCAGTATTTT
-,TRBV4-3,TRBJ2-2,-,CASSQDLASNTGELFF,TGCGCCAGCAGCCAAGATCTAGCTTCGAACACCGGGGAGCTGTTTTTT
-,TRBV10-3,TRBJ1-2,-,CAISESTGSGYGYTF,TGTGCCATCAGTGAGTCGACGGGGTCTGGGTATGGCTACACCTTC
TRBD2,TRBV23-1,TRBJ2-1,-,CASSQSVPSGRAPNEQFF,TGCGCCAGCAGTCAATCGGTGCCTAGCGGGAGGGCTCCCAATGAGCAGTTCTTC
-,TRBV28,TRBJ1-5,-,CASSPQKGHFSNQPQHF,TGTGCCAGCAGTCCGCAAAAGGGACACTTTAGCAATCAGCCCCAGCATTTT
-,TRBV6-6,TRBJ1-5,-,CASSKGVFSNQPQHF,TGTGCCAGCAGCAAAGGGGTGTTTAGCAATCAGCCCCAGCATTTT